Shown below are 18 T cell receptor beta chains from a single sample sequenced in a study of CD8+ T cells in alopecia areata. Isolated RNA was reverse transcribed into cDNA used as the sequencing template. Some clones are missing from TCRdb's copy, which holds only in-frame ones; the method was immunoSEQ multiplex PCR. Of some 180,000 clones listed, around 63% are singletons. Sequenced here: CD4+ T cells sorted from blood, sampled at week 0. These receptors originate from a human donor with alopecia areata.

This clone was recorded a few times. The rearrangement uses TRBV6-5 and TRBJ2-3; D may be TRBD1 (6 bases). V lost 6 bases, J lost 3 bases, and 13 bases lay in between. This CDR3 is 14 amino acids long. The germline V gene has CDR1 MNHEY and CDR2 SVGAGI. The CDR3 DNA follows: TGTGCCAGCAGAGTACAGGGTCGGACAGATACGCAGTATTTT. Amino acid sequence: CASRVQGRTDTQYF.

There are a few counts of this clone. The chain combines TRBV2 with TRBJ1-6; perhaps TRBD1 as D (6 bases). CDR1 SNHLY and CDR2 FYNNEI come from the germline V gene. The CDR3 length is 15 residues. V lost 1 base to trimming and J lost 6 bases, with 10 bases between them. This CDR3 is CASSEGGQGNSPLHF. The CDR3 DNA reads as TGTGCCAGCAGTGAAGGGGGGCAGGGTAATTCACCCCTCCACTTT.

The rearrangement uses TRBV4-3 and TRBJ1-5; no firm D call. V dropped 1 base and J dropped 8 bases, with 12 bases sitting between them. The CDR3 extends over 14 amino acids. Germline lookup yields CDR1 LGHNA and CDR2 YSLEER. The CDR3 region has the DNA TGCGCCAGCAGCCAAGGGGCCGGGATGGAGCCCCAGCATTTT. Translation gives CASSQGAGMEPQHF.

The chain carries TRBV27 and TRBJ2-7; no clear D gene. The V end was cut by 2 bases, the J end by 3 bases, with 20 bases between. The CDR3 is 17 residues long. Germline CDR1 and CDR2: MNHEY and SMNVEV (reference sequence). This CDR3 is CASSLPKDGLSCYEQYF. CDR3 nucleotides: TGTGCCAGCAGTTTACCCAAGGACGGGCTGAGTTGCTACGAGCAGTACTTC.

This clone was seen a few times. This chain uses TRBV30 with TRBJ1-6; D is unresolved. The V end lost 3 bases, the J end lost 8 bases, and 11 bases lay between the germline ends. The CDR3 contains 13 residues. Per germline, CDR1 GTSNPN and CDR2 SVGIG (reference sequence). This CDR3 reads CAWRDSRDSPLHF. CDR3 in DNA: TGTGCCTGGAGGGACTCCCGAGATTCACCCCTCCACTTT.

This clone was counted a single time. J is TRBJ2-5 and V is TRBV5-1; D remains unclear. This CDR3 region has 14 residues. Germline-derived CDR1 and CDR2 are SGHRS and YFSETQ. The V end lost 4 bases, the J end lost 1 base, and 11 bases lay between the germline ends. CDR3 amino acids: CASSLAKTQETQYF. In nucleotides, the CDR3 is TGCGCCAGCAGCCTCGCCAAGACCCAAGAGACCCAGTACTTC.

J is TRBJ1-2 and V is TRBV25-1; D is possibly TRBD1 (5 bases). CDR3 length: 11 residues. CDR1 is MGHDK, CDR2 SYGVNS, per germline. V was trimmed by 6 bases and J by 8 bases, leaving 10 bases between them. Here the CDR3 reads CASRGVGGYTF. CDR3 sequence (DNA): TGTGCCAGCAGAGGGGTTGGAGGCTACACCTTC.

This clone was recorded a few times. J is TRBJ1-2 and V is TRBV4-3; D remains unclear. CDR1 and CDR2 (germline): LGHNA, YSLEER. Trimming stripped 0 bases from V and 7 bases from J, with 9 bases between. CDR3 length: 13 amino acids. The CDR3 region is CASSQDGTSGYTF. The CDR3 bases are TGCGCCAGCAGCCAAGACGGAACATCTGGCTACACCTTC.

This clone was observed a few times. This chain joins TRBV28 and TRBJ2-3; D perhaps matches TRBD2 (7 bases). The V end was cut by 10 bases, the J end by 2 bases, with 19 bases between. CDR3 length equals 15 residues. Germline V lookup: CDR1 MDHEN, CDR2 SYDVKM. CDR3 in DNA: TGTGCCATCACCCAAGGGGGGGCTAACACAGATACGCAGTATTTT. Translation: CAITQGGANTDTQYF. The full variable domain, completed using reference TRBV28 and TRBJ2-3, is DVKVTQSSRYLVKRTGEKVFLECVQDMDHENMFWYRQDPGLGLRLIYFSYDVKMKEKGDIPEGYSVSREKKERFSLILESASTNQTSMYLCAITQGGANTDTQYFGPGTRLTVL.

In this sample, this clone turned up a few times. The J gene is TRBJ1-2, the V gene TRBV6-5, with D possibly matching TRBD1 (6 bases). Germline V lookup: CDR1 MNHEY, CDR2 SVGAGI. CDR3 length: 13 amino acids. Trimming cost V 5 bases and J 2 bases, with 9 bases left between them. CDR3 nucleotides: TGTGCCAGCAGTCGGACAGCCAACTATGGCTACACCTTC. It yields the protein CASSRTANYGYTF.

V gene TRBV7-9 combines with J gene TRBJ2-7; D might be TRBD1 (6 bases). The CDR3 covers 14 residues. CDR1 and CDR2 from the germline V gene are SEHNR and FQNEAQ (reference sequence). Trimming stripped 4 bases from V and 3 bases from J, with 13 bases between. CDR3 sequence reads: CASSSGQTDYEQYF. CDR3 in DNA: TGTGCCAGCAGCTCCGGACAGACAGACTACGAGCAGTACTTC.

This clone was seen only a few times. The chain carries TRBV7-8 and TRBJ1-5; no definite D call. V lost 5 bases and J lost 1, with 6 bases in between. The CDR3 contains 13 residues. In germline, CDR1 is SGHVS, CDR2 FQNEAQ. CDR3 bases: TGTGCCAGCAGCCCCCAAAGCAATCAGCCCCAGCATTTT. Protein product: CASSPQSNQPQHF.

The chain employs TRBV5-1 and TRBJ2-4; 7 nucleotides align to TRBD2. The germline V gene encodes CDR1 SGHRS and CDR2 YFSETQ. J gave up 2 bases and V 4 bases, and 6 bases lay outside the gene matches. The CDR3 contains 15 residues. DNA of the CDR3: TGCGCCAGCAGCCGGACTAGTTCTACCAAAAACATTCAGTACTTC. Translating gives CASSRTSSTKNIQYF.

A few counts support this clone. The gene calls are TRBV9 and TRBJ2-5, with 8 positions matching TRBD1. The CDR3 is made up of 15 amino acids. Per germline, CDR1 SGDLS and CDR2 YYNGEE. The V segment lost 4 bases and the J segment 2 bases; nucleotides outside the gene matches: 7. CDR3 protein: CASSPRTGTQETQYF. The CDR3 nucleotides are TGTGCCAGCAGCCCCAGGACAGGGACTCAAGAGACCCAGTACTTC. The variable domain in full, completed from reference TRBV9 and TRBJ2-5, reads DSGVTQTPKHLITATGQRVTLRCSPRSGDLSVYWYQQSLDQGLQFLIQYYNGEERAKGNILERFSAQQFPDLHSELNLSSLELGDSALYFCASSPRTGTQETQYFGPGTRLLVL.

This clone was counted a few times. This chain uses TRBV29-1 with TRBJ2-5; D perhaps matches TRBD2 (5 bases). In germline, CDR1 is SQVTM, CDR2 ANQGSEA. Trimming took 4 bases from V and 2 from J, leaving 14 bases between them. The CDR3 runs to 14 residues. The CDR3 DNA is TGCAGCGTTGCCGGGAAAATCTTGCAAGAGACCCAGTACTTC. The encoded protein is CSVAGKILQETQYF.

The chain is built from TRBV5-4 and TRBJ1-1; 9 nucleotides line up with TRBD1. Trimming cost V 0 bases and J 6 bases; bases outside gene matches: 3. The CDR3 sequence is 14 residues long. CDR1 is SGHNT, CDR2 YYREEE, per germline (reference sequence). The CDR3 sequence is CASSLDRGLSEAFF. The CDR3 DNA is TGTGCCAGCAGCTTGGACAGGGGGCTCTCTGAAGCTTTCTTT.

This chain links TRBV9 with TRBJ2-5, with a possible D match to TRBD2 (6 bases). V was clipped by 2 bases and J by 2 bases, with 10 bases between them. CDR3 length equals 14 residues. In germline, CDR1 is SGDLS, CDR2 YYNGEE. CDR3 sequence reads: CASSVTGTQETQYF. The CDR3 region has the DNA TGTGCCAGCAGCGTTACCGGGACTCAAGAGACCCAGTACTTC.

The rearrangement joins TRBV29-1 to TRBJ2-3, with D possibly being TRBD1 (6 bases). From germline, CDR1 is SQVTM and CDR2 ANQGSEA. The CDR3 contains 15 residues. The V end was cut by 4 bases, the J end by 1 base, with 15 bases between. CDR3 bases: TGCAGCGTTGTTCCCGCCCCAGGGGGCACAGATACGCAGTATTTT. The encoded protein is CSVVPAPGGTDTQYF.